The T cell receptor beta chain under discussion was sequenced for a study of blood T cells in healthy people across ages. Study outcomes and limitations: Naive CD4+ cells and diversity were both higher in long-lived donors than in aged donors. Investigators treated diversity estimates from one million T cells as underestimates.

With a J-beta primer mix and a sample-barcoded 5' primer, a second PCR ran roughly 6 to 11 cycles. Every sample gave at least 3 million paired-end reads containing CDR3. TCRdb redid the calling of the 5' RACE reads with MiXCR, one entry per CDR3 protein. The sample has about 1.4 million distinct CDR3 sequences, 55% to 75% seen once. On this clonotype itself: Its specificity is unknown.

The source material was blood. This receptor was identified in a man aged 18 to 29 in good health.

This CDR3 reads CATSRDRTVYEQYF. The CDR3 DNA reads as TGTGCCACCAGCAGAGATCGGACCGTCTACGAGCAGTACTTC. This sequence joins TRBV15 and TRBJ2-4; no clear D gene. The DNA end is a closer match to TRBJ2-7, so the J assignment may be wrong. Germline lookup yields CDR1 LNHNV and CDR2 YYDKDF (reference sequence). This CDR3 contains 14 residues.